This T cell receptor beta chain was captured by sequencing in a study of T cells in Graves' hyperthyroidism and ophthalmopathy. Amplification of TCR beta CDR3 regions was performed using RNA transcripts as template. HTBI primers were used for first-round RT-PCR of the TCR CDR3. In TCRdb, the multiplex PCR reads were re-called with MiXCR into one record per CDR3 protein. The sample lists 450,000 to 600,000 distinct CDR3 sequences; less than 15% were seen once. Many counts were recorded for this clonotype. This CDR3 is built from 15 residues. Trimming removed 5 bases from V and 2 bases from J, with 14 bases in between.

The source of this sequence is a woman in her thirties or forties with Graves' hyperthyroidism. The sample consisted of blood. This rearrangement joins TRBV12-3 or TRBV12-4 to TRBJ2-3; TRBD1 or TRBD2 may be the D gene (5 bases each). CDR3 coding DNA: TGTGCCAGCAGTGGGGGAATTAGGACCACAGATACGCAGTATTTT. This encodes CASSGGIRTTDTQYF.